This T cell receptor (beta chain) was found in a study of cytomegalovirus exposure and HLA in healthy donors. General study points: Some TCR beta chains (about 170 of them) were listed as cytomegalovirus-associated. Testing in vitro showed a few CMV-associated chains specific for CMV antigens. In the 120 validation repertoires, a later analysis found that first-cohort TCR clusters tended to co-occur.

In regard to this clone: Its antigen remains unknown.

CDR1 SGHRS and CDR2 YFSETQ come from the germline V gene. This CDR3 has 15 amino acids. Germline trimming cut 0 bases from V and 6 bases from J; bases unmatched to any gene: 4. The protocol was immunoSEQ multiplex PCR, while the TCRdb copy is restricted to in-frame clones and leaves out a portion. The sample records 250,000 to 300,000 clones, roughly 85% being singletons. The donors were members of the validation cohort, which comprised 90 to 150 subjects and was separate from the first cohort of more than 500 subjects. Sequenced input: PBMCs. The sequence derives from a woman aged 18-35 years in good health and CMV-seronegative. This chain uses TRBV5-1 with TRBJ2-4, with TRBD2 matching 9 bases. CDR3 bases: TGCGCCAGCAGCTTGGGAGCGGGAGGCAGAAACATTCAGTACTTC. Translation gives CASSLGAGGRNIQYF.